This T cell receptor (beta chain) was identified in a study of cytomegalovirus exposure and HLA in healthy donors. Study-level results: What a later analysis showed was that several of the most significant clusters appeared linked to common viral pathogens.

Turning to this clone: Its antigen is unidentified.

The PCR ran on 60 Vbeta and 13 Jbeta primers. Sequencing used immunoSEQ multiplex PCR; TCRdb keeps in-frame clones, though not all of them. The sample yields approximately 120,000 clones, roughly 82% seen once. The origin of this receptor is a middle-aged woman in good health and CMV-seropositive. Sequenced material: PBMCs.

The CDR3 protein is CASSLGRSDQPQHF. In DNA form, the CDR3 reads TGTGCCAGCAGCCTGGGCAGGTCAGATCAGCCCCAGCATTTT. The chain recombines TRBV2 with TRBJ1-5; D unclear. Germline CDR1 and CDR2: SNHLY and FYNNEI. Trimming left V 6 bases short and J 5 bases short, with 14 bases between. The CDR3 has 14 amino acids.